Below are 20 T cell receptor beta chains sequenced from a single sample in a study of cytomegalovirus exposure and HLA in healthy donors. 13 Jbeta primers and 60 Vbeta primers were used for the PCR. The table came from immunoSEQ multiplex PCR; TCRdb's copy has only in-frame clones and leaves some out. The sample yields 150,000 or so clones, of which the top ten take up 2% to 2.5%. Sequencing used PBMCs. These receptors were taken from a young woman in good health and CMV-seronegative.

The chain's CDR3 is CASSLAGRGTEAFF. For the CDR3, the DNA is TGCGCCAGCAGCTTGGCAGGGAGGGGGACTGAAGCTTTCTTT. This rearrangement joins TRBV5-1 to TRBJ1-1; D may be TRBD1 (6 bases). The CDR3 totals 14 residues. The ends were cut back, 0 bases at V and 5 bases at J, with 11 bases in the middle. Germline assignment: CDR1 SGHRS and CDR2 YFSETQ. The entire variable domain, with the rest obtained from reference TRBV5-1 and TRBJ1-1, is as follows: KAGVTQTPRYLIKTRGQQVTLSCSPISGHRSVSWYQQTPGQGLQFLFEYFSETQRNKGNFPGRFSGRQFSNSRSEMNVSTLELGDSALYLCASSLAGRGTEAFFGQGTRLTVV.

The rearrangement joins TRBV2 to TRBJ2-1, with a possible D match to TRBD2 (5 bases). V shed 0 bases and J shed 9 bases, with 12 bases lying between them. CDR3 size: 14 residues. CDR1 SNHLY and CDR2 FYNNEI come from the germline V gene. CDR3 DNA: TGTGCCAGCAGTGAAGCCAGGTACGGGATTGAGCAGTTCTTC. Translating it yields CASSEARYGIEQFF.

V gene TRBV19 combines with J gene TRBJ1-1; unclear D gene. Germline V lookup: CDR1 LNHDA, CDR2 SQIVND (reference sequence). Trimming stripped 10 bases from V and 2 bases from J, with 11 bases between. This CDR3 is built from 12 residues. DNA of the CDR3: TGTGCCACTAGGCGGGGTAACACTGAAGCTTTCTTT. Translated, it gives CATRRGNTEAFF.

With respect to this clone: In the same sample, other DNA sequences code for this CDR3. This chain joins TRBV2 and TRBJ1-1; perhaps TRBD1 as D (6 bases). This CDR3 contains 14 residues. V dropped 4 bases and J dropped 1 base, with 10 bases sitting between them. Germline-derived CDR1 and CDR2 are SNHLY and FYNNEI. CDR3 bases: TGTGCCAGCAGTGGAGGACAGAGGAACACTGAAGCTTTCTTT. Its protein product is CASSGGQRNTEAFF.

The genes are TRBV7-7 and TRBJ1-1; D is ambiguous. In germline, CDR1 is SSHAT, CDR2 FNYEAQ (reference sequence). Deletions cut 3 bases from V and 0 bases from J, with 11 bases between. CDR3 size: 15 residues. The CDR3 is CASSFEGAMNTEAFF. As DNA, the CDR3 is TGTGCCAGCAGCTTCGAAGGAGCCATGAACACTGAAGCTTTCTTT. The variable domain in full, completed from reference TRBV7-7 and TRBJ1-1, reads GAGVSQSPRYKVTKRGQDVTLRCDPISSHATLYWYQQALGQGPEFLTYFNYEAQPDKSGLPSDRFSAERPEGSISTLTIQRTEQRDSAMYRCASSFEGAMNTEAFFGQGTRLTVV.

The chain carries TRBV11-2 and TRBJ1-1, with 7 positions matching TRBD1. Looked up from germline, CDR1 is SGHAT and CDR2 is FQNNGV. The CDR3 extends over 14 amino acids. V was pared by 6 bases and J by 4 bases, with 8 bases of the junction left unmatched. CDR3 sequence reads: CASRPSGGSTEAFF. CDR3 in DNA: TGTGCCAGCAGACCCTCAGGGGGAAGCACTGAAGCTTTCTTT.

The chain's CDR3 is CASSPLGTGGLETQYF. CDR3 sequence (DNA): TGTGCCAGCTCACCACTGGGGACAGGGGGCTTGGAGACCCAGTACTTC. The chain combines TRBV18 with TRBJ2-5, with 12 bases aligning to TRBD1. CDR1 is KGHSH, CDR2 LQKENI, per germline. The CDR3 extends over 16 amino acids. J gave up 5 bases and V 1 base, and 5 bases lay outside the gene matches.

J is TRBJ2-2 and V is TRBV6-5, with TRBD2 matching over 7 bases. After removal of 7 bases from V and 5 bases from J, the junction contained 7 bases not matched to a gene. CDR3 length equals 14 residues. Germline V CDR1 and CDR2: MNHEY, SVGAGI. Here the CDR3 reads CASIQAGDTGELFF. DNA of the CDR3: TGTGCCAGCATCCAGGCGGGGGATACCGGGGAGCTGTTTTTT.

This chain uses TRBV21-1 with TRBJ2-5; the D call of TRBD2 is as the table states it, not checked on the DNA. TRBV21-1 is termed a pseudogene. CDR3 length equals 18 residues. The CDR3 region has the DNA TGTGCCAGCAGCAAAGCGCTGACTAGCGGGTTACACCAAGAGACCCAGTACTTC. Translating gives CASSKALTSGLHQETQYF.

This sequence joins TRBV7-6 and TRBJ1-3; 10 nucleotides agree with TRBD1. The CDR3 totals 15 residues. The junction had 4 bases not matched to a gene; V was cut back by 5 bases and J by 3 bases. CDR1 and CDR2 (germline): SGHVS, FNYEAQ. CDR3 sequence: CASSLGTGVGNTIYF. CDR3 nucleotide sequence: TGTGCCAGCAGCCTCGGGACAGGGGTTGGAAACACCATATATTTT.

The genes are TRBV5-6 and TRBJ2-1; 9 positions agree with TRBD2. The CDR3 length is 16 residues. The V and J ends lost 1 base and 4 bases, in that order; junction bases with no gene match: 6. From germline, CDR1 is SGHDT and CDR2 YYEEEE. The CDR3 nucleotides read TGTGCCAGCAGCTTGTTTGCGGCGGGAGGGTACAATGAGCAGTTCTTC. Amino acid sequence: CASSLFAAGGYNEQFF. The variable domain in full, with the rest retrieved from reference TRBV5-6 and TRBJ2-1, is DAGVTQSPTHLIKTRGQQVTLRCSPKSGHDTVSWYQQALGQGPQFIFQYYEEEERQRGNFPDRFSGHQFPNYSSELNVNALLLGDSALYLCASSLFAAGGYNEQFFGPGTRLTVL.

The chain has TRBV2 and TRBJ1-1; D is unresolved. The CDR3 extends over 15 amino acids. The V and J ends lost 5 bases and 1 base respectively, with 14 bases between them. The germline V gene encodes CDR1 SNHLY and CDR2 FYNNEI. This CDR3 reads CASSWETLQNTEAFF. CDR3 DNA sequence: TGTGCCAGCAGTTGGGAGACACTTCAGAACACTGAAGCTTTCTTT.

This chain joins TRBV28 and TRBJ2-7; TRBD1 aligns across 8 bases. Germline-derived CDR1 and CDR2 are MDHEN and SYDVKM. The junction had 9 bases not matched to a gene; V was cut back by 2 bases and J by 6 bases. CDR3 size: 15 residues. The CDR3 DNA reads TGTGCCAGCAGTTTAGGGGACAGGTTTCGCTCCGAGCAGTACGTC. The encoded protein is CASSLGDRFRSEQYV.

This CDR3 is CASSPWASGVNTGELFF. As DNA, the CDR3 is TGTGCCAGCAGCCCTTGGGCTAGCGGGGTTAACACCGGGGAGCTGTTTTTT. The chain combines TRBV9 with TRBJ2-2, with 9 bases fitting TRBD2. This CDR3 comprises 17 residues. Germline trimming cut 4 bases from V and 2 bases from J; bases unmatched to any gene: 9. Looked up from germline, CDR1 is SGDLS and CDR2 is YYNGEE.

The chain has TRBV4-3 and TRBJ1-2; 8 bases match TRBD1. The CDR3 covers 16 residues. Germline assignment: CDR1 LGHNA and CDR2 YSLEER. With V trimmed by 3 bases and J by 2 bases, 8 bases remained unmatched. CDR3 sequence: CASSQARDRNNYGYTF. The CDR3 bases are TGCGCCAGCAGCCAGGCCCGGGACAGGAACAACTATGGCTACACCTTC.

The J gene is TRBJ2-1, the V gene TRBV20-1; no reliable D call. V was clipped by 7 bases and J by 8 bases, with 12 bases between them. Germline lookup yields CDR1 DFQATT and CDR2 SNEGSKA (reference sequence). CDR3 length: 11 amino acids. The CDR3 DNA is TGCAGTGACGGTGTTTATGATGAGCAGTTCTTC. It yields the protein CSDGVYDEQFF.

This chain connects TRBV11-2 to TRBJ2-1, with 8 bases fitting TRBD2. With 5 bases clipped from V and 2 bases from J, the junction kept 5 bases outside the gene matches. CDR3 size: 15 residues. Germline CDR1 SGHAT, CDR2 FQNNGV. CDR3 nucleotides: TGTGCCAGCAGCCAGCGGGGGTTACCCTACAATGAGCAGTTCTTC. Encoded protein: CASSQRGLPYNEQFF.

The chain couples TRBV7-9 to TRBJ2-2, with 8 bases that match TRBD2. Germline V CDR1 and CDR2: SEHNR, FQNEAQ (reference sequence). There are 16 residues in the CDR3. The V segment lost 1 base and the J segment 3 bases; nucleotides outside the gene matches: 4. CDR3 nucleotides: TGTGCCAGCAGCTTAGTAAGACTAGCGCACACCGGGGAGCTGTTTTTT. It encodes CASSLVRLAHTGELFF.

The chain carries TRBV4-1 and TRBJ2-7; D gene ambiguous. The germline gives CDR1 MGHRA, CDR2 YSYEKL. The CDR3 consists of 14 residues. V was cut by 0 bases and J by 3 bases, with 9 bases left in between. CDR3 sequence: CASSQEPGDYEQYV. In DNA form, the CDR3 reads TGCGCCAGCAGCCAAGAACCCGGAGACTACGAGCAGTACGTC.

The V gene is TRBV5-1, the J gene TRBJ2-7, with TRBD2 matching over 12 bases. This CDR3 is built from 16 residues. Germline trimming cut 7 bases from V and 0 bases from J; bases unmatched to any gene: 8. CDR1 is SGHRS and CDR2 is YFSETQ in the germline V gene. CDR3 coding DNA: TGCGCCAGCTACCTCCTAGCGGGAGGGAGCTCCTACGAGCAGTACTTC. Its protein product is CASYLLAGGSSYEQYF.